Each of the 3 T cell receptor beta chains below was sequenced from the same sample in a study of T cells in Graves' hyperthyroidism and ophthalmopathy. Template material for amplifying TCR beta CDR3 regions consisted of RNA transcripts. The primer set for the first-round RT-PCR of the TCR CDR3 was HTBI. TCRdb itself ran the multiplex PCR reads through MiXCR, one entry per CDR3 protein. The repertoire has about half a million distinct CDR3 sequences, around a fifth of them found once; the top ten carry about 53%. Sequencing used blood. The receptors derive from an older woman with Graves' ophthalmopathy.

The rearrangement joins TRBV6-2 or TRBV6-3 to TRBJ2-2, with D perhaps matching TRBD2 (6 bases). Germline V gene data show CDR1 as MNHEY and CDR2 as SVGEGT. This CDR3 has 14 amino acids. V was cut by 7 bases and J by 0 bases, with 9 bases left in between. CDR3 region: CASTPGANTGELFF. In DNA form, the CDR3 reads TGTGCCAGCACCCCGGGAGCGAACACCGGGGAGCTGTTTTTT.

The chain employs TRBV5-1 and TRBJ1-1; a weak D match, TRBD1 (5 bases). Germline V gene lookup returns CDR1 SGHRS and CDR2 YFSETQ. The CDR3 length is 13 residues. V was shortened by 2 bases and J by 4 bases, with 9 bases between the two germline ends. The CDR3, as DNA: TGCGCCAGCAGCTTCGGGGGGACCACTGAAGCTTTCTTT. Translated, it gives CASSFGGTTEAFF.

This clonotype has only a few counts. The J gene is TRBJ2-1, the V gene TRBV12-3 or TRBV12-4; 9 nucleotides line up with TRBD2. V lost 3 bases and J lost 8; bases outside the gene matches: 5. This CDR3 has 14 amino acids. The chain's CDR3 is CASSFAGGGDEQFF. The CDR3 DNA follows: TGTGCCAGCAGTTTCGCGGGAGGGGGGGATGAGCAGTTCTTC.